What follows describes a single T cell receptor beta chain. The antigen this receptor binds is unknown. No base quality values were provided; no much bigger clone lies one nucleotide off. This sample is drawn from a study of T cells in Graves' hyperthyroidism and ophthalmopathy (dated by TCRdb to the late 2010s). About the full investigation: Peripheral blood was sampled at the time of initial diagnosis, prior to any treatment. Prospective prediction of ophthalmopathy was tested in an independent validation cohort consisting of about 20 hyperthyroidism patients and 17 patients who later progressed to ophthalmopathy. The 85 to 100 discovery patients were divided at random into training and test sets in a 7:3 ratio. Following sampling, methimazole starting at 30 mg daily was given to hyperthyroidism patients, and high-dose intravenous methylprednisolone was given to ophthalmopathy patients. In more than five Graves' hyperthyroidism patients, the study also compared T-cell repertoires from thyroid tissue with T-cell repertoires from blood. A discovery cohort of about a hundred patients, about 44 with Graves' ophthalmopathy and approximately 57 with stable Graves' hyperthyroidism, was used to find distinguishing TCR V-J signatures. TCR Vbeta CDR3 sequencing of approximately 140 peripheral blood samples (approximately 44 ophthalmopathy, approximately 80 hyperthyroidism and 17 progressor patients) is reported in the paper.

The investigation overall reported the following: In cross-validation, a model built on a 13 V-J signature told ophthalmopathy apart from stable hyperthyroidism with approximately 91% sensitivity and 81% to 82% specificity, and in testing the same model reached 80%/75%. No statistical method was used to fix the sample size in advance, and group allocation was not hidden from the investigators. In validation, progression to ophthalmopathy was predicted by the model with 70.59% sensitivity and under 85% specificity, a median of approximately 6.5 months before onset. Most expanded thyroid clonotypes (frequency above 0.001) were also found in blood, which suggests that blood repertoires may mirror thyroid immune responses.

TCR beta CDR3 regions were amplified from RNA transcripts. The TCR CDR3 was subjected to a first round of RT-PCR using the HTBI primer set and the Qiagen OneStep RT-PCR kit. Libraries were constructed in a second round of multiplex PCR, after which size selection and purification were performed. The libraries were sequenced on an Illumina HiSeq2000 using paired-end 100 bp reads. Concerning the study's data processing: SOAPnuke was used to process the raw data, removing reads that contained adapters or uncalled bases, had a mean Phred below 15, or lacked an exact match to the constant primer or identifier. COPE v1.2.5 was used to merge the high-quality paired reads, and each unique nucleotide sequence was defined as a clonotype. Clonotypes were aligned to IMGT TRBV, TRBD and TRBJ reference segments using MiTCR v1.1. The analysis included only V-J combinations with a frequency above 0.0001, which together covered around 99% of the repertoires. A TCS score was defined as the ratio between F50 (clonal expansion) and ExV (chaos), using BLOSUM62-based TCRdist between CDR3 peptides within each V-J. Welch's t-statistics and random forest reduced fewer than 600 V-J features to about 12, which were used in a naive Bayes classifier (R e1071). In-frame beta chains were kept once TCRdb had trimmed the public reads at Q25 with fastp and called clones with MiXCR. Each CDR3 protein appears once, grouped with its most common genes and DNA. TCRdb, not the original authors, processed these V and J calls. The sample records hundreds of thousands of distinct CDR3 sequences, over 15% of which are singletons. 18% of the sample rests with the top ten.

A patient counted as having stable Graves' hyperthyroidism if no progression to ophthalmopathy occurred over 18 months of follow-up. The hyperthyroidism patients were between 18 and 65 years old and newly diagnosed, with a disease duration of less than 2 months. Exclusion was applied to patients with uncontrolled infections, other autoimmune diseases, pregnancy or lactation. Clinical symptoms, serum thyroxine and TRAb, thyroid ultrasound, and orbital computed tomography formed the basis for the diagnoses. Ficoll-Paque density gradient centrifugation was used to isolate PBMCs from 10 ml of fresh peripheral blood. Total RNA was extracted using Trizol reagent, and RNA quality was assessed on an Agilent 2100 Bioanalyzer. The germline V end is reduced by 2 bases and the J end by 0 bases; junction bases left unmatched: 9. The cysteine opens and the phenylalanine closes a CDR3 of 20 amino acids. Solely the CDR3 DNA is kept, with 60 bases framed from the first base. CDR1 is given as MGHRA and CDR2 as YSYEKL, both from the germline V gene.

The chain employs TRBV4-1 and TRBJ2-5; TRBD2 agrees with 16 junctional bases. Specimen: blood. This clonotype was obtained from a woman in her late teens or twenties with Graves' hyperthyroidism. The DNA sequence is TGCGCCAGCAGCCAACCACCGGGACTAGCGGGAGGGCCGAACCAAGAGACCCAGTACTTC. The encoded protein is CASSQPPGLAGGPNQETQYF.